This T cell receptor beta chain originates from a study of cytomegalovirus exposure and HLA in healthy donors. PCR was performed using 60 Vbeta and 13 Jbeta primers. The data were produced by immunoSEQ multiplex PCR, yet TCRdb's version contains in-frame clones alone and is incomplete. The repertoire has a few hundred thousand clones, roughly 90% of them found once; the top ten carry approximately 2.2%. CDR3 length: 15 amino acids. Germline V gene sequence: CDR1 SQVTM, CDR2 ANQGSEA. V shed 0 bases and J shed 3 bases, with 12 bases lying between them. This clonotype was obtained from a woman under 30 in good health and CMV-seronegative. What was sequenced was PBMCs. V is TRBV29-1 and J is TRBJ2-1; D gene ambiguous. DNA of the CDR3: TGCAGCGTTGAAGATCGCACATATCGCTACAATGAGCAGTTCTTC. This codes for CSVEDRTYRYNEQFF.